Each of the 8 T cell receptor beta chains below was sequenced from the same sample in a study of shared clonotypes between healthy human individuals (TCRdb year 2020). Libraries were constructed by the immunoSEQ multiplex PCR assay. TCRdb obtained this table from immuneACCESS and retained in-frame rearrangements with V and J assigned. These tables miss some clones; where compared with another copy, unresolved V genes account for less than half of the shortfall, and the remainder is unexplained. The sample records 2 million to 3 million clones, approximately 93% of which are singletons. The ten largest clonotypes hold 0.36% of the sample. What was sequenced was naive CD4+ T cells from PBMCs. In the paper's terms, the cell subset or site label means: CD45RA+ positively selected. The receptor set was obtained from a young man in good health. Some clones in this sample may be carry-over from other donors' samples.

About this clone: The same CDR3 can be traced to other DNA sequences in this sample. The chain links TRBV28 to TRBJ1-2; tentative D call: TRBD1 (6 bases). Trimming removed 6 bases from V and 2 bases from J, with 16 bases in between. CDR1 and CDR2 (germline): MDHEN, SYDVKM. The CDR3 length is 15 residues. CDR3 DNA: TGTGCCAGCAGCCTGGGGGGGGCAAGCAACTATGGCTACACCTTC. Residues: CASSLGGASNYGYTF.

This clone was observed a single time. The CDR3 here is CASSPTSGRPHDEQFF. The CDR3 bases are TGTGCCAGCAGCCCGACTAGCGGGAGGCCCCACGATGAGCAGTTCTTC. This chain uses TRBV4-2 with TRBJ2-1; TRBD2 agrees at 13 bases. Germline CDR1 reads LGHNA; CDR2 reads YNFKEQ. The junction had 8 bases not matched to a gene; V was cut back by 4 bases and J by 8 bases. The CDR3 is 16 amino acids.

This clone was observed once. The V and J genes are TRBV28 and TRBJ2-6; the match to TRBD2 covers 8 bases. The CDR3 contains 17 residues. Germline values: CDR1 MDHEN, CDR2 SYDVKM. The junction had 6 bases not matched to a gene; V was cut back by 4 bases and J by 1 base. CDR3 sequence reads: CASSSSGRVSGANVLTF. CDR3 sequence (DNA): TGTGCCAGCAGTTCCAGCGGGAGAGTATCTGGGGCCAACGTCCTGACTTTC. Using reference TRBV28 and TRBJ2-6 for the parts outside the CDR3, the full variable domain is DVKVTQSSRYLVKRTGEKVFLECVQDMDHENMFWYRQDPGLGLRLIYFSYDVKMKEKGDIPEGYSVSREKKERFSLILESASTNQTSMYLCASSSSGRVSGANVLTFGAGSRLTVL.

The genes are TRBV30 and TRBJ2-5, with D possibly TRBD2 on 6 matching bases. The germline V and J ends were trimmed by 1 base and 2 bases, with 14 bases remaining between them. In germline, CDR1 is GTSNPN, CDR2 SVGIG (reference sequence). The CDR3 loop spans 15 amino acids. This chain's CDR3 is CAWSDNGGSQETQYF. The CDR3 nucleotides are TGTGCCTGGAGTGACAATGGGGGGAGTCAAGAGACCCAGTACTTC.

V gene TRBV20-1 combines with J gene TRBJ2-3, with a weak D call TRBD1 (6 bases). With 6 bases removed from V and 8 bases from J, the gap between germline ends came to 12 bases. Germline V lookup: CDR1 DFQATT, CDR2 SNEGSKA (reference sequence). The CDR3 sequence is 11 residues long. CDR3 sequence: CSARADSTQYF. The CDR3 region has the DNA TGCAGTGCCCGTGCGGACAGTACGCAGTATTTT.

The chain uses TRBV7-8 and TRBJ2-3; 8 nucleotides agree with TRBD1. V trimming: 7 bases; J trimming: 1 base; junction bases outside the gene matches: 7. The CDR3 contains 15 residues. Germline V lookup: CDR1 SGHVS, CDR2 FQNEAQ. CDR3 residues: CASIPWTGRTDTQYF. CDR3 DNA: TGTGCCAGCATCCCCTGGACAGGGCGCACAGATACGCAGTATTTT.

This clone has only one observation. The CDR3 nucleotides read TGTGCCAGCGGACAGGGACCACCCTATGGCTACACCTTC. Amino acids: CASGQGPPYGYTF. The chain uses TRBV27 and TRBJ1-2; 8 nucleotides agree with TRBD1. The ends lost 8 bases at V and 4 bases at J; junction bases unmatched: 6. This CDR3 has 13 amino acids. CDR1 MNHEY and CDR2 SMNVEV come from the germline V gene (reference sequence).

The chain joins TRBV19 to TRBJ2-7; D is uncertain. The V and J ends lost 9 bases and 0 bases respectively, with 15 bases between them. The CDR3 runs 14 residues. Germline CDR1 and CDR2: LNHDA and SQIVND (reference sequence). This CDR3 reads CASARTESSYEQYF. DNA of the CDR3: TGTGCCAGCGCTCGGACGGAGAGCTCCTACGAGCAGTACTTC.